This T cell receptor beta chain comes out of a study of breast tumors, draining lymph nodes, adjacent tissues. TCRdb used MiXCR to reprocess the multiplex PCR reads, holding one entry per CDR3 protein. The table includes approximately 13,000 distinct CDR3 sequences, about 34% detected once. This clonotype is deemed medium-sized (0.01 to 0.1%). Trimming at V came to 0 bases and at J to 6 bases, leaving 8 bases not matched to a gene. The V gene's germline CDR1 is SEHNR and CDR2 FQNEAQ (reference sequence). The CDR3 runs 16 residues. Material for sequencing was breast tumor tissue. This chain connects TRBV7-9 to TRBJ2-7; 10 bases map to TRBD1. This clonotype was sampled from a female donor with breast cancer. Some clones in this sample may be carry-over from other donors' samples. In nucleotides, the CDR3 is TGTGCCAGCAGCTTAGCGGACCCCGGGACAGGGGCCGAGCAGTACTTC. Amino acid sequence: CASSLADPGTGAEQYF.